Presented here are 2 T cell receptor beta chains from one specimen sequenced in a study of human T cells and chemical hapten exposure. Time point of the sample: patch test 1, 2 weeks after DPC sensitization. Described treatment: therapeutic diphenylcyclopropenone sensitization with weekly scalp DPC. TCRdb called the RACE reads again in MiXCR, with one record for every CDR3 protein. The sample gives roughly 190,000 distinct CDR3 sequences, around 20% of which show up once; approximately 6.4% is in the top ten. The sample in question was whole blood, obtained in connection with sensitization to the hapten diphenylcyclopropenone (DPC). The source of these receptors is a woman aged 45-65 years with alopecia areata. Some clones in this sample may be carry-over from other donors' samples.

The rearrangement links TRBV29-1 to TRBJ2-5; TRBD1 agrees at 7 bases. Germline V lookup: CDR1 SQVTM, CDR2 ANQGSEA. The CDR3 is 12 amino acids. After removal of 1 base from V and 9 bases from J, the junction contained 5 bases not matched to a gene. CDR3 loop: CSVEGGTVAQYF. CDR3 DNA sequence: TGCAGCGTTGAAGGGGGGACAGTGGCCCAGTACTTC.

This clonotype was seen a few times. This rearrangement joins TRBV20-1 to TRBJ1-5, with D perhaps matching TRBD1 (6 bases). V dropped 6 bases and J dropped 15 bases, with 24 bases sitting between them. This CDR3 region has 13 residues. Germline CDR1 is DFQATT and CDR2 is SNEGSKA (reference sequence). The CDR3 spells CSAHPSGAGVLHF. As DNA, the CDR3 is TGCAGTGCACATCCGTCAGGGGCCGGTGTTCTGCATTTT.